The clone carrying this TCR beta chain was detected only a few times. The antigen is undetermined. Naive CD4+ cells had CD25+ Tregs removed. Points from the study as a whole: Tumor Treg TCRs overlapped most with tumor naive CD4+ cells.

Constant-region reverse primers amplified full-length variable regions, followed by semi-nested Nested Universal Primer A PCR. Each CDR3 protein is one row after TCRdb ran MiXCR on the 5' RACE reads. The data hold about 54,000 distinct CDR3 sequences, with 17% observed a single time. J lost 2 bases, V lost 3 bases, and 12 bases had no gene match. CDR1 and CDR2 (germline): DFQATT, SNEGSKA (reference sequence). CDR3 length equals 18 residues. This sequence joins TRBV20-1 and TRBJ2-3, with 12 bases identical to TRBD2. Sequencing was carried out using naive CD4+ T cells sorted from blood. Subset specified: naive CD4+ T cells, CD4+CD45RA+CD25-. The TCR originated in a female donor with breast cancer. CDR3 protein: CSASLAGGPDFSTDTQYF. In DNA form, the CDR3 reads TGCAGTGCTAGTCTAGCGGGGGGGCCTGACTTCTCCACAGATACGCAGTATTTT.